These T cell receptor beta chains were read from a single sample in a study of graft-versus-host responses after intestinal transplantation. Profiling relied on immunoSEQ multiplex PCR, and the TCRdb table lists in-frame clones only, not all of them. Of about 98,000 clones in the sample, under 85% were seen once. No antigen is known for these receptors. This sample comprised unstimulated CD8+ T cells sorted from spleen or lymph node cells, obtained before intestinal transplant. The receptors come from a human donor who received an intestinal transplant. Each CDR3 is given with its conserved first and last residue. D genes are given only for firm matches. Expanded clones get a size class; other rows say once, few or many, or leave the size out.

V,J,D,size,CDR3,DNA
TRBV6-4,TRBJ2-3,TRBD2,-,CASSDLAGSSTQYF,TGTGCCAGCAGTGATCTAGCGGGGTCTTCTACGCAGTATTTT
TRBV6-9,TRBJ2-1,-,-,CASRDYNEQFF,TGTGCCAGCAGGGATTACAATGAGCAGTTCTTC
TRBV7-9,TRBJ2-2,TRBD1,-,CASSSTGDDTGELFF,TGTGCCAGCAGCTCTACAGGGGATGACACCGGGGAGCTGTTTTTT
TRBV7-2,TRBJ2-5,-,-,CASSLDPGNLQETQYF,TGTGCCAGCAGCTTAGATCCAGGAAACTTGCAAGAGACCCAGTACTTC
TRBV2,TRBJ2-2,TRBD1,-,CASSAEDRGPNTGELFF,TGTGCCAGCAGTGCGGAGGACAGGGGACCGAACACCGGGGAGCTGTTTTTT
TRBV7-3,TRBJ2-1,-,-,CASSPGGGAVDEQFF,TGTGCCAGCAGCCCCGGTGGCGGGGCCGTCGATGAGCAGTTCTTC
TRBV4-1,TRBJ1-4,-,-,CASSQETGTSSEKLFF,TGCGCCAGCAGCCAAGAAACCGGGACAAGCTCTGAAAAACTGTTTTTT
TRBV5-1,TRBJ2-3,-,few,CASSLTPDTQYF,TGCGCCAGCAGCTTGACACCAGATACGCAGTATTTT
TRBV4-1,TRBJ1-2,TRBD1,-,CASSQDRRTGYNYGYTF,TGCGCCAGCAGCCAAGATAGGCGGACAGGCTATAACTATGGCTACACCTTC
TRBV6-5,TRBJ2-1,-,-,CASKGEARHKNEQFF,TGTGCCAGCAAGGGGGAGGCCCGCCATAAAAATGAGCAGTTCTTC
TRBV7-9,TRBJ2-3,TRBD2,once,CASSPSGWDTDTQYF,TGTGCCAGCAGTCCTAGCGGGTGGGACACAGATACGCAGTATTTT
TRBV5-1,TRBJ2-1,-,once,CASSLDLAFGNEQFF,TGCGCCAGCAGCTTGGACCTAGCTTTCGGCAATGAGCAGTTCTTC
TRBV9,TRBJ2-1,-,-,CASSVQGYVDNEQFF,TGTGCCAGCAGCGTCCAGGGTTACGTGGACAATGAGCAGTTCTTC
TRBV28,TRBJ2-3,TRBD2,once,CASSIPGTSGSQTQYF,TGTGCCAGCAGTATCCCCGGGACTAGCGGATCCCAGACCCAGTATTTT
TRBV5-4,TRBJ2-1,TRBD2,once,CASSLGLAGGNEQFF,TGTGCCAGCAGCTTGGGACTAGCGGGAGGGAATGAGCAGTTCTTC
TRBV10-3,TRBJ2-7,TRBD1,-,CAISEPDRGLYEQYF,TGTGCCATCAGTGAGCCGGACAGGGGGCTCTACGAGCAGTACTTC
TRBV13,TRBJ2-1,-,-,CASSPPRGTKQFF,TGTGCCAGCAGCCCCCCCCGAGGGACAAAGCAGTTCTTC
TRBV6-1,TRBJ2-7,-,-,CASSDRGRSYEQYF,TGTGCCAGCAGTGACAGGGGCCGATCCTACGAGCAGTACTTC
TRBV6-1,TRBJ1-5,-,-,CASSDREGNQPQHF,TGTGCCAGCAGTGACAGAGAGGGCAATCAGCCCCAGCATTTT
TRBV7-4,TRBJ1-2,-,-,CASSLSGPRKGLERGYTF,TGTGCCAGCAGCTTAAGCGGGCCCCGGAAGGGGCTCGAGAGAGGCTACACCTTC
TRBV6-6,TRBJ1-1,TRBD1,-,CASGLTATGEAFF,TGTGCCAGCGGGTTGACAGCGACAGGGGAAGCTTTCTTT
TRBV15,TRBJ1-2,TRBD1,few,CATSGYPGQGRLDYGYTF,TGTGCCACCAGCGGTTATCCGGGACAGGGCCGTCTTGACTATGGCTACACCTTC
TRBV5-4,TRBJ1-4,TRBD1,-,CASSSQGVVANEKLFF,TGTGCCAGCAGCTCGCAGGGGGTGGTTGCTAATGAAAAACTGTTTTTT
TRBV6-5,TRBJ2-7,-,few,CASSYGQSYEQYF,TGTGCCAGCAGTTACGGACAGTCCTACGAGCAGTACTTC
TRBV4-1,TRBJ2-1,-,-,CASSLPTTGWTSSYNEQFF,TGCGCCAGCAGCCTCCCCACTACAGGGTGGACGAGCTCCTACAATGAGCAGTTCTTC
TRBV6-5,TRBJ1-1,-,-,CASSYLQNTEAFF,TGTGCCAGCAGTTACCTTCAGAACACTGAAGCTTTCTTT
TRBV6-5,TRBJ1-5,-,-,CASSYTGGSNQPQHF,TGTGCCAGCAGTTACACGGGGGGATCCAATCAGCCCCAGCATTTT
TRBV6-6,TRBJ1-3,TRBD1,-,CASSLEGASHGNTIYF,TGTGCCAGCAGTTTGGAGGGGGCGAGTCATGGAAACACCATATATTTT
TRBV25-1,TRBJ1-5,-,-,CASSESSSSNQPQHF,TGTGCCAGCAGTGAATCCTCCAGCAGCAATCAGCCCCAGCATTTT
TRBV4-1,TRBJ2-3,TRBD2,-,CASSQEISGAGATDTQYF,TGCGCCAGCAGCCAAGAAATCTCTGGAGCGGGGGCTACAGATACGCAGTATTTT
TRBV7-9,TRBJ2-1,TRBD2,-,CATALLAGGMEQFF,TGTGCCACCGCTCTACTAGCGGGTGGGATGGAGCAGTTCTTC
TRBV5-4,TRBJ2-3,TRBD2,-,CASSRSSGGADTQYF,TGTGCCAGCAGCCGCTCTAGCGGGGGGGCAGATACGCAGTATTTT